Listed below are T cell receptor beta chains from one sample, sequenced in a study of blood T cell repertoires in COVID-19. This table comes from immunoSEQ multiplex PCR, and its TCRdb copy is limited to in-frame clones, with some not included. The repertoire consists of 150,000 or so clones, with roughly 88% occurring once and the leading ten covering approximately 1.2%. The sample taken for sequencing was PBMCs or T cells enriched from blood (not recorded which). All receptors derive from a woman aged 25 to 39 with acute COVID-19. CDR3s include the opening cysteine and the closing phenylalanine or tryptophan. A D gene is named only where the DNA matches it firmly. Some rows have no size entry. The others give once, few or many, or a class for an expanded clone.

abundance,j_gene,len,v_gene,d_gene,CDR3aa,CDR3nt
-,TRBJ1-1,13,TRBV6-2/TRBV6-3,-,CASSTTKNTEAFF,TGTGCCAGCAGTACTACTAAGAACACTGAAGCTTTCTTT
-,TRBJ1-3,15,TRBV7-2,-,CASSLQTGSGNTIYF,TGTGCCAGCAGCCTTCAGACAGGCTCTGGAAACACCATATATTTT
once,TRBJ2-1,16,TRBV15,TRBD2,CATSRASGRVVNEQFF,TGTGCCACCAGCAGAGCGAGCGGGAGGGTTGTCAATGAGCAGTTCTTC
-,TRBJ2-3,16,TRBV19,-,CASSIRRGGHTDTQYF,TGTGCCAGTAGTATTAGGAGGGGGGGACACACAGATACGCAGTATTTT
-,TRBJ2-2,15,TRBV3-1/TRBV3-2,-,CASSQEISSTGELFF,TGTGCCAGCAGCCAAGAGATTAGTAGCACCGGGGAGCTGTTTTTT
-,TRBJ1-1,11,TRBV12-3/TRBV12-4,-,CASLLGQEAFF,TGTGCCAGTCTTCTAGGACAGGAAGCTTTCTTT
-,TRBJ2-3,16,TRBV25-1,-,CASSESVVGSTDTQYF,TGTGCCAGCAGTGAATCCGTCGTCGGTAGCACAGATACGCAGTATTTT
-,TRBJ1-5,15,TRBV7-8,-,CASSLGGVGYRPQHF,TGTGCCAGCAGCTTAGGGGGGGTCGGTTATCGGCCCCAGCATTTT
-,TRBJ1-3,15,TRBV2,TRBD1,CASSGDRVSGNTIYF,TGTGCCAGCAGCGGGGACAGGGTCTCCGGAAACACCATATATTTT
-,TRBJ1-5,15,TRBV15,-,CATSRDRGETQPQHF,TGTGCCACCAGCAGAGACCGGGGTGAGACCCAGCCCCAGCATTTT
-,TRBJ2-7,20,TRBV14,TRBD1,CASSQDHFRWDRSLSYEQYF,TGTGCCAGCAGCCAAGATCATTTTCGGTGGGACAGGAGCCTCTCCTACGAGCAGTACTTC
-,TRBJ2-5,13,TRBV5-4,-,CASSLTGKETQYF,TGTGCCAGCAGCTTGACAGGGAAAGAGACCCAGTACTTC
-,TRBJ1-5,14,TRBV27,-,CASSFSRLNQPQHF,TGTGCCAGCAGTTTTTCCCGACTCAATCAGCCCCAGCATTTT
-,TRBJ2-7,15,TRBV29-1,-,CSVEFRGISPYEQYF,TGCAGCGTTGAATTCCGCGGAATATCCCCCTACGAGCAGTACTTC
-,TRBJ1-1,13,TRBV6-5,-,CASLIHTNTEAFF,TGTGCCAGCTTGATTCACACGAACACTGAAGCTTTCTTT
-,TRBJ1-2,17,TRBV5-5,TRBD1,CASSSHRGHEANYGYTF,TGTGCCAGCAGCTCGCACAGGGGGCACGAAGCTAACTATGGCTACACCTTC
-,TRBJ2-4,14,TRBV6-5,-,CASSYSGGENIQYF,TGTGCCAGCAGTTACTCCGGGGGTGAGAACATTCAGTACTTC
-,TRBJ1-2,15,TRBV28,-,CASSLLGGANYGYTF,TGTGCCAGCAGCTTGCTCGGGGGAGCTAACTATGGCTACACCTTC
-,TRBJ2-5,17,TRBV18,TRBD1,CASSPPLRDRVWETQYF,TGTGCCAGCTCACCACCGCTCAGGGACAGGGTCTGGGAGACCCAGTACTTC
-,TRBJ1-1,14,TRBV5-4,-,CASSWAGQGEKAFF,TGTGCCAGCAGCTGGGCGGGGCAGGGCGAAAAAGCTTTCTTT
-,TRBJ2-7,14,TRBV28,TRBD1,CASSPPFGTGPQDF,TGTGCCAGCAGTCCTCCCTTTGGGACAGGGCCCCAGGACTTC
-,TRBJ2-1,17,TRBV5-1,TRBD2,CASSLGASGLSYNEQFF,TGCGCCAGCAGCTTGGGGGCTAGCGGACTATCCTACAATGAGCAGTTCTTC
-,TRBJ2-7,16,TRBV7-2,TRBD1,CASSLGRTGGSYEQYF,TGTGCCAGCAGCTTAGGTCGGACAGGGGGGTCCTACGAGCAGTACTTC
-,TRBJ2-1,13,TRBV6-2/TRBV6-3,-,CASSPRLPNGQFF,TGTGCCAGCAGCCCCAGACTCCCTAATGGGCAGTTCTTC
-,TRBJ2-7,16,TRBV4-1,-,CASSQGTDRRAYEQYF,TGCGCCAGCAGCCAGGGTACAGACAGGCGAGCCTACGAGCAGTACTTC
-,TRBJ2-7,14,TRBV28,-,CASSPEGEAYEQYF,TGTGCCAGCAGCCCCGAGGGAGAGGCCTACGAGCAGTACTTC
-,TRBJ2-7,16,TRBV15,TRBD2,CATSIRLAGGPYEQYF,TGTGCCACCAGCATAAGACTAGCGGGAGGGCCCTACGAGCAGTACTTC
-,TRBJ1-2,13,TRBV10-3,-,CAISEYAGDGYTF,TGTGCCATCAGTGAGTATGCGGGGGATGGCTACACCTTC
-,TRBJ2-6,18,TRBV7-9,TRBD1,CASSLAGQNRPGANVLTF,TGTGCCAGCAGCTTAGCGGGACAGAACCGGCCTGGGGCCAACGTCCTGACTTTC